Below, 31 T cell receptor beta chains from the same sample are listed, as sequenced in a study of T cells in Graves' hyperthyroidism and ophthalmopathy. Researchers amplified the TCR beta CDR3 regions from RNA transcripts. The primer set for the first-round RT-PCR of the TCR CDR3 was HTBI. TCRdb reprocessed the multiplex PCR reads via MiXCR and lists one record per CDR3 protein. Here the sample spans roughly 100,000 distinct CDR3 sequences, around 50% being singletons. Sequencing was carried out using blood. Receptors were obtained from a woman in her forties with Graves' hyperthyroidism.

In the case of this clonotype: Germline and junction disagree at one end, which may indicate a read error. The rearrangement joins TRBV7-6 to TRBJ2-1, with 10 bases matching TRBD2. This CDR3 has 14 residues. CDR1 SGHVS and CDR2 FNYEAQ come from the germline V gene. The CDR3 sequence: CASSLAGGNTEQFF. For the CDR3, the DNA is TGTGCCAGCAGTTTAGCGGGGGGAAACACTGAGCAGTTCTTC.

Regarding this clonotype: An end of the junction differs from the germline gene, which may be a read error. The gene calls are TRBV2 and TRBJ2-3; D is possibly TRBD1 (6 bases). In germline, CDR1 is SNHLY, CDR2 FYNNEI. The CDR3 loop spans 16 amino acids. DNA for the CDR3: TGCGCCAGCAGAGCGGACAGCCGCACCAACACAGATACGCAGTATTTT. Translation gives CASRADSRTNTDTQYF.

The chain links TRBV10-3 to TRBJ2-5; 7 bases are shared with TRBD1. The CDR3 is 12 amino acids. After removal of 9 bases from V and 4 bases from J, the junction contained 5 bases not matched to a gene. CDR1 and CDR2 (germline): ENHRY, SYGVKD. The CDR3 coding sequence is TGTGCCATTCAAACAGGGGCAGAGACCCAGTACTTC. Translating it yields CAIQTGAETQYF.

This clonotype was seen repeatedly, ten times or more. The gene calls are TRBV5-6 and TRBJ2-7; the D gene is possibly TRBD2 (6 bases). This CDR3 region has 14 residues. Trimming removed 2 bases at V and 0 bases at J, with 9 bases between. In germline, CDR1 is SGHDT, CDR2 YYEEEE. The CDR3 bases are TGTGCCAGCAGCTTTTGGGGGGTCTCCTACGAGCAGTACTTC. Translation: CASSFWGVSYEQYF.

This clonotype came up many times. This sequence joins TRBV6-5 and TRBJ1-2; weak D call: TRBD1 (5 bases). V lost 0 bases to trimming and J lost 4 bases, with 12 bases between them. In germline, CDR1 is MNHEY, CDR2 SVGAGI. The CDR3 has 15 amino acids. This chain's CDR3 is CASSYSGGGGYGYTF. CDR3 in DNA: TGTGCCAGCAGTTACTCTGGCGGCGGGGGCTATGGCTACACCTTC.

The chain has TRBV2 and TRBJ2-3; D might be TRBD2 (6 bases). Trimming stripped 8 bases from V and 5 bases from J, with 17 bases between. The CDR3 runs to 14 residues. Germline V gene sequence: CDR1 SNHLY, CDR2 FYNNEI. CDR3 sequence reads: CASGPTSSRDTQYF. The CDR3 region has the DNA TGTGCCAGCGGTCCTACTAGCAGTCGAGATACGCAGTATTTT.

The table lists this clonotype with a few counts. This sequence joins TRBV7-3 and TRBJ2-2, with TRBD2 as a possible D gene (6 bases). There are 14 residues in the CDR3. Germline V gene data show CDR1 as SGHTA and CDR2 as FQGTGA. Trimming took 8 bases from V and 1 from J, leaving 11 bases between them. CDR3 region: CASRRGGNTGELFF. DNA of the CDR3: TGTGCCAGCCGGAGGGGAGGGAACACCGGGGAGCTGTTTTTT.

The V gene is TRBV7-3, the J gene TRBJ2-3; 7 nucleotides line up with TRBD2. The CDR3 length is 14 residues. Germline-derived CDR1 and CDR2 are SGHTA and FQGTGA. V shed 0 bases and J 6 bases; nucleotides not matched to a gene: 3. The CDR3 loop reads CASSLTGGGDTQYF. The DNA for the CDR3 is TGTGCCAGCAGCTTAACGGGGGGAGGGGATACGCAGTATTTT.

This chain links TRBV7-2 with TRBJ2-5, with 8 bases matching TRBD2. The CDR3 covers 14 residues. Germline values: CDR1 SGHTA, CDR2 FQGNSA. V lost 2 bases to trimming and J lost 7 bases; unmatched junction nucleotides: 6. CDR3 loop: CASSLSLAARTQYF. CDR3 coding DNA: TGTGCCAGCAGCTTATCACTAGCGGCAAGGACCCAGTACTTC.

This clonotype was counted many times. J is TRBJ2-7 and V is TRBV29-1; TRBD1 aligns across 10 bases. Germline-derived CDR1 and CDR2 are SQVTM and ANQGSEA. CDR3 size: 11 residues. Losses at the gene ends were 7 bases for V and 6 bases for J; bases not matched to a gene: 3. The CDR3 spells CSGQGAVEQYF. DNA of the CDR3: TGCAGCGGACAGGGGGCTGTCGAGCAGTACTTC.

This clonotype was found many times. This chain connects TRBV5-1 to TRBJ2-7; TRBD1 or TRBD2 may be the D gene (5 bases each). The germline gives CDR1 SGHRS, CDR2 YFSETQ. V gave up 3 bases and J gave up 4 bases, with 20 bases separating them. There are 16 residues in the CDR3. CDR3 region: CASSSLAGTDKYEQYF. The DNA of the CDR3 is TGCGCCAGCAGCTCGCTCGCCGGGACGGACAAGTACGAGCAGTACTTC.

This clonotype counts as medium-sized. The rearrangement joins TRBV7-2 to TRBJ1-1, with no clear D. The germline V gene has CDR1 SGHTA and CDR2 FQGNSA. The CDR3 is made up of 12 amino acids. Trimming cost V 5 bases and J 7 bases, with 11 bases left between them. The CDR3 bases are TGTGCCAGCAGCGCCCTCAATAATGAAGCTTTCTTT. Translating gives CASSALNNEAFF.

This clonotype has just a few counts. The CDR3 bases are TGCAGCGTTACGGGACTAGCGGGTGGGGACTACGAGCAGTACTTC. It yields the protein CSVTGLAGGDYEQYF. This chain uses TRBV29-1 with TRBJ2-7; 12 nucleotides match TRBD2. Germline values: CDR1 SQVTM, CDR2 ANQGSEA. V shed 5 bases and J 3 bases; nucleotides not matched to a gene: 8. The CDR3 has 15 residues.

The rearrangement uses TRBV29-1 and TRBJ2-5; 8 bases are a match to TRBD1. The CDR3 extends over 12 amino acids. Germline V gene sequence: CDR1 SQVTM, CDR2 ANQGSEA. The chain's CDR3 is CSATGGQETQYF. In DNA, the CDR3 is TGCAGTGCTACAGGGGGGCAAGAGACCCAGTACTTC.

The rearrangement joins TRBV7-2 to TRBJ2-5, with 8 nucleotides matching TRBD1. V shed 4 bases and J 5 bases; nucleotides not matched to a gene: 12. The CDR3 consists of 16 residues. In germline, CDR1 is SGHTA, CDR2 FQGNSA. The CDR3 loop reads CASSSNMWTGRETQYF. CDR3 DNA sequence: TGTGCCAGCAGCTCAAATATGTGGACAGGGAGGGAGACCCAGTACTTC.

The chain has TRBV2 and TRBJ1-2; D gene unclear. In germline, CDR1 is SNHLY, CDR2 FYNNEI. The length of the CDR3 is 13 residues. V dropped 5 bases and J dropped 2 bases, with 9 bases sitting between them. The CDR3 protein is CASSLAANYGYTF. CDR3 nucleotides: TGTGCCAGCAGTTTAGCGGCGAACTATGGCTACACCTTC.

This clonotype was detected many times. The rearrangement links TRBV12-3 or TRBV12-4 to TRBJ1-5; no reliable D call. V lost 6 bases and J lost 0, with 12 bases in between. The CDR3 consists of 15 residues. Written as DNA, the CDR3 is TGTGCCAGCAGGCCGACGGGAGATAGCAATCAGCCCCAGCATTTT. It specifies CASRPTGDSNQPQHF.

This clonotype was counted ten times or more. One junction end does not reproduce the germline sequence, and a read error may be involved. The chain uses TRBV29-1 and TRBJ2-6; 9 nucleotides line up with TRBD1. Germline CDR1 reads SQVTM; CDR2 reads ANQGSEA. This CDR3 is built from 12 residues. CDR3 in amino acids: CSVERDRATEAF. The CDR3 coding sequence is TGCAGCGTTGAACGGGACAGGGCAACTGAAGCTTTC.

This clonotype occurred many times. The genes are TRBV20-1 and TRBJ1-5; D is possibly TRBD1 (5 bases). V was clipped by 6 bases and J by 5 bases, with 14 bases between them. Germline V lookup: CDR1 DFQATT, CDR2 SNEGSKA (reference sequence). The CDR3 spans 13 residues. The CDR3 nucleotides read TGCAGTGCCAGCCGGGACCCCGATCAGCCCCAGCATTTT. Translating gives CSASRDPDQPQHF.

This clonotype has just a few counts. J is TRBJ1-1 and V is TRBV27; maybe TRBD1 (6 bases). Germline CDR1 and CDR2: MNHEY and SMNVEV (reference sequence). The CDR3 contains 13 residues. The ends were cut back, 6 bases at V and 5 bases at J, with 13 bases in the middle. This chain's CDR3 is CASRFQGLTEAFF. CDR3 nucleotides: TGTGCCAGCAGATTCCAGGGGCTTACTGAAGCTTTCTTT.

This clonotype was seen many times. The CDR3 nucleotides read TGTGCCAGCAGGGAGGAGGGAGACGCCTATAATTCACCCCTCCACTTT. Translated: CASREEGDAYNSPLHF. The chain combines TRBV12-3 or TRBV12-4 with TRBJ1-6, with no clear D. The CDR3 runs 16 residues. Between the trimmed V and J ends, which lost 6 bases and 2 bases, there was a span of 14 bases.

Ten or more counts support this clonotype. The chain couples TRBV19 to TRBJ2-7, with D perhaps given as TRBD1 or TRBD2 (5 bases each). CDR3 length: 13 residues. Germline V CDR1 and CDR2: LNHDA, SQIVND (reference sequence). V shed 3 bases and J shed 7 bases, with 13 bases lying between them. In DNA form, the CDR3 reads TGTGCCAGTAGTATTCTCGGGGCTGGGGAGCAGTACTTC. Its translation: CASSILGAGEQYF. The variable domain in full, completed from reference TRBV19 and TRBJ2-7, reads DGGITQSPKYLFRKEGQNVTLSCEQNLNHDAMYWYRQDPGQGLRLIYYSQIVNDFQKGDIAEGYSVSREKKESFPLTVTSAQKNPTAFYLCASSILGAGEQYFGPGTRLTVT.

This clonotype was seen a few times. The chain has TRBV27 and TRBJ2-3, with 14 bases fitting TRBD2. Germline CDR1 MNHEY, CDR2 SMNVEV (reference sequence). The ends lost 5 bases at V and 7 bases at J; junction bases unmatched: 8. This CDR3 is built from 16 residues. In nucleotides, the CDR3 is TGTGCCAGCAGTGCGGGGACTAGCGGGAGAGGGAATACGCAGTATTTT. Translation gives CASSAGTSGRGNTQYF.

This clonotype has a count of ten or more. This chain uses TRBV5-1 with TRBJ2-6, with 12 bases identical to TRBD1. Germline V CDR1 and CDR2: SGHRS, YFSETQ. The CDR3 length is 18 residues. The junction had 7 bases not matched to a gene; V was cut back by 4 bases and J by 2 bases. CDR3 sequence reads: CASSKGQGAPPGANVLTF. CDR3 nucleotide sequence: TGCGCCAGCAGCAAGGGACAGGGGGCTCCTCCTGGGGCCAACGTCCTGACTTTC.

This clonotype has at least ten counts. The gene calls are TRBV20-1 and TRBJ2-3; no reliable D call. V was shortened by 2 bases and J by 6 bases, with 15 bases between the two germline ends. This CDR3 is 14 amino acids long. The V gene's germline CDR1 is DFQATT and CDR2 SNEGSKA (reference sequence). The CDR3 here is CSARPPDVFDTQYF. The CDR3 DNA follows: TGCAGTGCTAGACCGCCGGACGTTTTCGATACGCAGTATTTT.

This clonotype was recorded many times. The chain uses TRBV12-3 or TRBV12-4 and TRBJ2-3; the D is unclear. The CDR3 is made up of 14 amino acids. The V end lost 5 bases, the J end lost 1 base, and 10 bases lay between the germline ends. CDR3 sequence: CASSPHARTDTQYF. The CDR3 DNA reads TGTGCCAGCAGTCCGCACGCGCGCACAGATACGCAGTATTTT.

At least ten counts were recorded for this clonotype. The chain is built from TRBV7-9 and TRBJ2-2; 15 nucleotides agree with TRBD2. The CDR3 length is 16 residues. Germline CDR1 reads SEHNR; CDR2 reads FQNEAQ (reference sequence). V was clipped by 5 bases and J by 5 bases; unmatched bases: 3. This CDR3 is CASSQGLAGGTGELFF. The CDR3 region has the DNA TGTGCCAGCAGCCAGGGACTAGCGGGAGGAACCGGGGAGCTGTTTTTT.

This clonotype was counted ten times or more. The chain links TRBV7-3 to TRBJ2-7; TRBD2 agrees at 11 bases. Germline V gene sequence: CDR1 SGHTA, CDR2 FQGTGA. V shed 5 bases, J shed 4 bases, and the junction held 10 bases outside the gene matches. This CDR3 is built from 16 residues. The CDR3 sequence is CASSPQGTSGIYEQYF. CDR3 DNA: TGTGCCAGCAGCCCCCAAGGGACTAGCGGAATATACGAGCAGTACTTC.

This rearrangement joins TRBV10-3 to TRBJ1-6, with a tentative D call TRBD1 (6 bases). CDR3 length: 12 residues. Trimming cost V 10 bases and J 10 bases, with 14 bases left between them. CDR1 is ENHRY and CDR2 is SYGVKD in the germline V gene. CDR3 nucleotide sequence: TGTGCCAGTAGAGAGGGGGGGTCACCCCTCCACTTT. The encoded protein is CASREGGSPLHF.

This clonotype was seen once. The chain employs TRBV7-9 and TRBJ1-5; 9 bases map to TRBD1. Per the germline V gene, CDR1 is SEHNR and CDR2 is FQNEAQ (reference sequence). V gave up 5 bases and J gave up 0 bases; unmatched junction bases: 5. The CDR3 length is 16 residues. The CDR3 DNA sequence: TGTGCCAGCAGCATTGGGACAGGGAATAGCAATCAGCCCCAGCATTTT. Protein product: CASSIGTGNSNQPQHF.

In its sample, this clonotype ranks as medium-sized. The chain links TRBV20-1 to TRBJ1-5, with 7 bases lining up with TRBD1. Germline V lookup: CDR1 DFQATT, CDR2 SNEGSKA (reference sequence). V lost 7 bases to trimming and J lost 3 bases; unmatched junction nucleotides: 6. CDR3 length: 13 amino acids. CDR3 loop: CSVAQGPNQPQHF. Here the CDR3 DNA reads TGCAGTGTCGCACAGGGGCCCAATCAGCCCCAGCATTTT.